One and the same sample provided the 27 T cell receptor beta chains below, sequenced in a study of Graves' ophthalmopathy and Graves' hyperthyroidism. Investigators amplified TCR beta CDR3 regions from RNA transcripts. A first-round RT-PCR used HTBI primers, followed by a second-round multiplex PCR. TCRdb fed the multiplex PCR reads into MiXCR, producing one record per CDR3 protein. This table holds 600,000 to 700,000 distinct CDR3 sequences, more than 40% found once. The sample comprised peripheral blood. These receptors all come from an adult man with Graves' ophthalmopathy.

This chain joins TRBV9 and TRBJ1-2; the D gene is possibly TRBD1 (5 bases). The CDR3 extends over 18 amino acids. Germline loops: CDR1 SGDLS, CDR2 YYNGEE. The V and J ends lost 4 bases and 4 bases respectively, with 26 bases between them. CDR3 region: CASSHPKTGTPSSYGYTF. The CDR3, as DNA: TGTGCCAGCAGCCACCCGAAGACCGGGACTCCTTCTAGCTATGGCTACACCTTC.

The CDR3 DNA is TGCGCCAGCAGGGCGGCTGGGCTTGATTCACCCCTCCACTTT. Amino acid sequence: CASRAAGLDSPLHF. This sequence joins TRBV5-1 and TRBJ1-6, with D uncertain. The CDR3 covers 14 residues. Germline CDR1 and CDR2: SGHRS and YFSETQ. Trimming removed 5 bases from V and 8 bases from J, with 14 bases in between. The variable domain in full, with the rest retrieved from reference TRBV5-1 and TRBJ1-6, is KAGVTQTPRYLIKTRGQQVTLSCSPISGHRSVSWYQQTPGQGLQFLFEYFSETQRNKGNFPGRFSGRQFSNSRSEMNVSTLELGDSALYLCASRAAGLDSPLHFGNGTRLTVT.

V gene TRBV19 combines with J gene TRBJ2-5, with D perhaps TRBD2 (6 bases). Trimming left V 11 bases short and J 5 bases short, with 21 bases between. The CDR3 spans 14 residues. Per the germline V gene, CDR1 is LNHDA and CDR2 is SQIVND (reference sequence). The CDR3 reads CASSPRPEGETQYF. The CDR3 coding sequence is TGTGCCTCATCACCGAGGCCGGAGGGGGAGACCCAGTACTTC. Full variable domain (outside the CDR3, taken from reference TRBV19 and TRBJ2-5): DGGITQSPKYLFRKEGQNVTLSCEQNLNHDAMYWYRQDPGQGLRLIYYSQIVNDFQKGDIAEGYSVSREKKESFPLTVTSAQKNPTAFYLCASSPRPEGETQYFGPGTRLLVL.

The V and J genes are TRBV25-1 and TRBJ1-2, with a weak D call TRBD1 (6 bases). This CDR3 comprises 16 residues. Trimming took off 0 bases at V and 9 bases at J, with 20 bases between the two ends. The V gene's germline CDR1 is MGHDK and CDR2 SYGVNS. The CDR3 nucleotides read TGTGCCAGCAGTGAATATGGGTCAGGGGCAAAAGGAAGCTACACCTTC. This encodes CASSEYGSGAKGSYTF.

The chain has TRBV12-5 and TRBJ2-2; a weak D match, TRBD2 (6 bases). This CDR3 is 16 amino acids long. The ends were cut back, 0 bases at V and 4 bases at J, with 12 bases in the middle. CDR1 and CDR2 from the germline V gene are LGHNT and FRNRAP. CDR3: CASGLVVGTATGELFF. DNA of the CDR3: TGTGCTAGTGGTTTGGTAGTGGGGACTGCCACCGGGGAGCTGTTTTTT.

This clonotype was picked up a small number of times. This chain joins TRBV12-5 and TRBJ1-1; D gene unclear. The V end lost 7 bases, the J end lost 0 bases, and 12 bases lay between the germline ends. The CDR3 loop spans 14 amino acids. The V gene's germline CDR1 is LGHNT and CDR2 FRNRAP. CDR3 nucleotide sequence: TGTGCTAGTGAAATGGATAAAATGAACACTGAAGCTTTCTTT. Translation gives CASEMDKMNTEAFF.

The sample holds many counts of this clonotype. This chain joins TRBV25-1 and TRBJ1-1; 9 positions match TRBD1. Germline values: CDR1 MGHDK, CDR2 SYGVNS. The junction had 7 bases not matched to a gene; V was cut back by 1 base and J by 10 bases. This CDR3 has 14 residues. The CDR3 DNA sequence: TGTGCCAGCAGTGAATCTGGGACAGGGCGTCTAGCTTTCTTT. The encoded protein is CASSESGTGRLAFF.

The genes are TRBV7-4 and TRBJ1-4; the D is unclear. Germline loops: CDR1 SGHVT, CDR2 SQSDAQ. V was trimmed by 5 bases and J by 12 bases, leaving 10 bases between them. The CDR3 loop spans 11 amino acids. The CDR3 coding sequence is TGTGCCAGCAGCACTATCGAGGAACTGTTTTTT. It codes for CASSTIEELFF.

The genes are TRBV12-3 or TRBV12-4 and TRBJ1-2, with D unresolved. V was clipped by 5 bases and J by 5 bases, with 18 bases between them. The CDR3 runs to 15 residues. CDR3 region: CASSARPPGKYGYTF. The CDR3 DNA is TGTGCCAGCAGTGCTAGACCTCCGGGGAAGTATGGCTACACCTTC.

As concerns this clonotype: A much larger clonotype is one base distant, so this may be a read error. The chain combines TRBV7-9 with TRBJ1-4; 11 bases fit TRBD1. Trimming took 7 bases from V and 6 from J; bases not matched to a gene: 4. This CDR3 has 14 amino acids. Per the germline V gene, CDR1 is SEHNR and CDR2 is FQNEAQ (reference sequence). This chain's CDR3 is CASKGQGADEKLFF. Written as DNA, the CDR3 is TGTGCCAGCAAAGGACAGGGGGCCGATGAAAAACTGTTTTTT.

This clonotype was seen repeatedly, ten times or more. This chain joins TRBV5-4 and TRBJ1-4, with 9 nucleotides matching TRBD1. Germline values: CDR1 SGHNT, CDR2 YYREEE (reference sequence). The CDR3 totals 15 residues. Losses at the gene ends were 4 bases for V and 8 bases for J; bases not matched to a gene: 9. The CDR3 coding sequence is TGTGCCAGCAGCCATCACGGACAGGGGAGCGAAAAACTGTTTTTT. Translated: CASSHHGQGSEKLFF.

This clonotype was found once. The V and J genes are TRBV9 and TRBJ1-6; D unresolved. This CDR3 is 16 amino acids long. Germline-derived CDR1 and CDR2 are SGDLS and YYNGEE. Trimming removed 7 bases at V and 0 bases at J, with 14 bases between. The chain's CDR3 is CASRKDTSSYNSPLHF. The DNA of the CDR3 is TGTGCCAGCCGGAAAGACACCAGCTCCTATAATTCACCCCTCCACTTT.

This clonotype has a count of ten or more. The rearrangement links TRBV19 to TRBJ2-5; D tentatively fits TRBD1 or TRBD2 (6 bases each). Germline values: CDR1 LNHDA, CDR2 SQIVND (reference sequence). V lost 7 bases and J 5 bases, leaving 17 bases between the germline ends. The CDR3 is 14 residues long. The chain's CDR3 is CASTSGGQTETQYF. The CDR3, as DNA: TGTGCCAGTACCTCCGGGGGACAAACGGAGACCCAGTACTTC. Looking up the rest from reference TRBV19 and TRBJ2-5 gives the full variable domain: DGGITQSPKYLFRKEGQNVTLSCEQNLNHDAMYWYRQDPGQGLRLIYYSQIVNDFQKGDIAEGYSVSREKKESFPLTVTSAQKNPTAFYLCASTSGGQTETQYFGPGTRLLVL.

The genes are TRBV10-3 and TRBJ2-5; 9 bases match TRBD2. The trim removed 11 bases at V and 3 bases at J, leaving 10 bases unmatched. The CDR3 is made up of 14 amino acids. Germline V gene lookup returns CDR1 ENHRY and CDR2 SYGVKD. CDR3 in amino acids: CAGGSSGGKETQYF. The CDR3 DNA reads as TGTGCCGGCGGGAGTAGCGGGGGAAAAGAGACCCAGTACTTC.

The chain has TRBV14 and TRBJ1-4, with TRBD1 as a possible D gene (6 bases). Trimming took off 3 bases at V and 11 bases at J, with 19 bases between the two ends. Per the germline V gene, CDR1 is SGHDN and CDR2 is FVKESK. This CDR3 is 15 amino acids long. Here the CDR3 DNA reads TGTGCCAGCAGCCAGCACCGGGGGGGCCCTCCCAAACTGTTTTTT. Translating it yields CASSQHRGGPPKLFF.

This clonotype was found many times. The chain employs TRBV10-3 and TRBJ2-7, with D maybe TRBD1 (6 bases). CDR3 length equals 15 residues. Germline V lookup: CDR1 ENHRY, CDR2 SYGVKD. V was clipped by 10 bases and J by 0 bases, with 19 bases between them. The CDR3 sequence: CASKPRTAPSYEQYF. The CDR3 region has the DNA TGTGCCAGCAAACCCAGGACAGCTCCCTCCTACGAGCAGTACTTC.

CDR3 DNA sequence: TGCGCCAGCAGCTTGGCGAGGGAATCGTATGGCTACACCTTC. Translating it yields CASSLARESYGYTF. The V call is TRBV5-1, the J call TRBJ1-2; D ambiguous. The length of the CDR3 is 14 residues. CDR1 is SGHRS, CDR2 YFSETQ, per germline. With 0 bases removed from V and 5 bases from J, the gap between germline ends came to 11 bases.

The chain combines TRBV7-9 with TRBJ2-1; D is uncertain. CDR1 and CDR2 (germline): SEHNR, FQNEAQ (reference sequence). V was trimmed by 8 bases and J by 3 bases, leaving 8 bases between them. The CDR3 is 12 amino acids. The CDR3 here is CASGRFYNEQFF. In DNA form, the CDR3 reads TGTGCCAGCGGAAGGTTCTACAATGAGCAGTTCTTC.

V is TRBV25-1 and J is TRBJ1-2; TRBD1 aligns across 9 bases. The CDR3 runs 14 residues. Per the germline V gene, CDR1 is MGHDK and CDR2 is SYGVNS. J gave up 2 bases and V 6 bases, and 4 bases lay outside the gene matches. This CDR3 reads CASRGTGSNYGYTF. The CDR3 region has the DNA TGTGCCAGCAGGGGGACAGGGTCCAACTATGGCTACACCTTC.

V gene TRBV9 combines with J gene TRBJ2-5; 12 nucleotides line up with TRBD1. Germline assignment: CDR1 SGDLS and CDR2 YYNGEE. V shed 2 bases and J 9 bases; nucleotides not matched to a gene: 8. The CDR3 loop spans 15 amino acids. The CDR3 DNA follows: TGTGCCAGCAGCGTCGGGACAGGGGGCAATCAGCCCCAGTACTTC. Its translation: CASSVGTGGNQPQYF.

The rearrangement uses TRBV29-1 and TRBJ1-1, with TRBD1 identical over 7 bases. This CDR3 is 15 amino acids long. The V and J ends lost 8 bases and 4 bases, in that order; junction bases with no gene match: 16. The V gene's germline CDR1 is SQVTM and CDR2 ANQGSEA. DNA for the CDR3: TGCAGCTTAGGATGGAGACAGGGAGGTGGCACTGAAGCTTTCTTT. Amino acids: CSLGWRQGGGTEAFF.

This sequence joins TRBV5-6 and TRBJ1-2; 7 bases align to TRBD1. CDR1 and CDR2 from the germline V gene are SGHDT and YYEEEE. The CDR3 spans 15 residues. Trimming cost V 0 bases and J 1 base; bases outside gene matches: 3. The CDR3 DNA sequence: TGTGCCAGCAGCTTGGTCCAGGGGGGTAACTATGGCTACACCTTC. Protein product: CASSLVQGGNYGYTF.

For this clonotype: This may stem from a read error, because a much larger clone lies one nucleotide away. The chain employs TRBV10-3 and TRBJ1-5; D call uncertain. Germline loops: CDR1 ENHRY, CDR2 SYGVKD. Trimming removed 5 bases at V and 8 bases at J, with 7 bases between. The CDR3 is 11 amino acids. This chain's CDR3 is CAISFGEPQHF. DNA of the CDR3: TGTGCCATCAGTTTCGGGGAGCCCCAGCATTTT.

This clonotype has just a few counts. The rearrangement uses TRBV5-1 and TRBJ1-1, with unresolved D. Germline V gene lookup returns CDR1 SGHRS and CDR2 YFSETQ. This CDR3 is built from 14 residues. V lost 0 bases, J lost 1 base, and 7 bases lay in between. Here the CDR3 DNA reads TGCGCCAGCAGCTTGGAGGCGAGGAACACTGAAGCTTTCTTT. Its translation is CASSLEARNTEAFF.

This clonotype was counted at least ten times. Here the CDR3 DNA reads TGTGCCAGCAGCTTAGTCCCTTTGGAGACCCAGTACTTC. As protein: CASSLVPLETQYF. The J gene is TRBJ2-5, the V gene TRBV11-2; D unresolved. The germline gives CDR1 SGHAT, CDR2 FQNNGV. The V gene lost 1 base and the J gene lost 5 bases, with 8 bases spanning the gap. This CDR3 comprises 13 residues.

In its sample, this clonotype was seen once. The gene calls are TRBV7-1 and TRBJ1-5, with D unresolved. TRBV7-1 is an ORF for which the function is uncertain. The CDR3 loop spans 14 amino acids. Trimming removed 5 bases at V and 14 bases at J, with 22 bases between. The CDR3 is CASSQRLASSYEHF. CDR3 nucleotides: TGTGCCAGCAGCCAGCGACTAGCGAGCTCCTACGAGCATTTT.

The chain carries TRBV4-3 and TRBJ2-7; perhaps TRBD1 as D (6 bases). This CDR3 comprises 15 residues. Germline V gives CDR1 LGHNA, CDR2 YSLEER. V shed 2 bases and J shed 2 bases, with 13 bases lying between them. The CDR3 region is CASSQNSGTTYEQYF. CDR3 in DNA: TGCGCCAGCAGCCAAAACTCCGGGACAACCTACGAGCAGTACTTC.